What follows are 16 T cell receptor beta chains derived from one specimen sequenced in a study of response to subunit inactivated influenza vaccine (dated by TCRdb to about 2018). Libraries were built with RT-PCR. Instrument on record: Illumina HiSeq 2500. The public reads were run again by TCRdb, first through fastp at Q25 and then through MiXCR, and only productive beta chains were kept. Here each entry gathers all rows of one CDR3 protein and keeps the most common genes and DNA. Recorded for this sample are just under 250,000 distinct CDR3 sequences; 10% to 15% of them occurred a single time. Approximately 8.4% of the sample lies in the top ten. The specimen was non-naive T cells sorted from PBMCs, collected 14 to 15 days before vaccination. The label giving this sample's cell subset or site can be read as: memory T cell fraction. These receptors originate from a man aged 50-60 years who received an inactivated influenza vaccine. Donor details come from another sample of the same person, matched by shared clones.

The chain is built from TRBV7-6 and TRBJ2-7, with D perhaps matching TRBD1 (6 bases). The CDR3 loop spans 14 amino acids. Germline CDR1 SGHVS, CDR2 FNYEAQ. Trimming removed 5 bases at V and 0 bases at J, with 11 bases between. CDR3 amino acids: CASSKTGSSYEQYF. In nucleotides, the CDR3 is TGTGCCAGCAGCAAGACAGGAAGCTCCTACGAGCAGTACTTC.

This clonotype was recorded a few times. CDR3 amino acids: CSAKGHSYNSPLHF. The CDR3 DNA sequence: TGCAGTGCTAAGGGGCACTCCTATAATTCACCCCTCCACTTT. The chain carries TRBV20-1 and TRBJ1-6; tentative D call: TRBD1 (5 bases). Germline V CDR1 and CDR2: DFQATT, SNEGSKA (reference sequence). V lost 4 bases, J lost 0 bases, and 7 bases lay in between. This CDR3 has 14 residues.

In this sample, this clonotype turned up many times. The V gene is TRBV9, the J gene TRBJ2-1; D perhaps matches TRBD2 (6 bases). The CDR3 consists of 16 residues. V dropped 3 bases and J dropped 5 bases, with 18 bases sitting between them. Germline V gene lookup returns CDR1 SGDLS and CDR2 YYNGEE. CDR3: CASSGAFGLADNEQFF. In DNA form, the CDR3 reads TGTGCCAGCAGCGGGGCTTTTGGTTTAGCGGACAATGAGCAGTTCTTC.

This clonotype was seen repeatedly, ten times or more. The V and J genes are TRBV11-1 and TRBJ2-1; D is unresolved. The ends were cut back, 8 bases at V and 9 bases at J, with 23 bases in the middle. Germline lookup yields CDR1 SGHAT and CDR2 FQDESV (reference sequence). This CDR3 is built from 15 residues. The CDR3 reads CASSEFSPITSEQFF. The CDR3 bases are TGTGCCAGCTCCGAATTTTCCCCCATAACTTCTGAGCAGTTCTTC. The whole variable domain, filled in from reference TRBV11-1 and TRBJ2-1, reads EAEVAQSPRYKITEKSQAVAFWCDPISGHATLYWYRQILGQGPELLVQFQDESVVDDSQLPKDRFSAERLKGVDSTLKIQPAELGDSAMYLCASSEFSPITSEQFFGPGTRLTVL.

This clonotype was recorded once. V and J are TRBV12-3 or TRBV12-4 and TRBJ2-1; perhaps TRBD2 as D (5 bases). Trimming stripped 4 bases from V and 8 bases from J, with 21 bases between. The CDR3 consists of 16 residues. The CDR3 DNA is TGTGCCAGCAGTTCCCCACCGGGCCCTAGCTCCTATGAGCAGTTCTTC. It encodes CASSSPPGPSSYEQFF.

This clonotype occurred a few times. The rearrangement links TRBV4-3 to TRBJ1-1, with D unresolved. In germline, CDR1 is LGHNA, CDR2 YSLEER. This CDR3 comprises 15 residues. V lost 2 bases and J 6 bases, leaving 16 bases between the germline ends. DNA of the CDR3: TGCGCCAGCAGCCAAAACGACGGTATGAGCTCTGAAGCTTTCTTT. Its protein is CASSQNDGMSSEAFF.

This clonotype was seen a few times. The missing conserved phenylalanine or tryptophan at the end of this CDR3 makes a read error likely. No DNA is shown, since the ends of the CDR3 on it are uncertain; the CDR3 is the one TCRdb lists. This chain connects TRBV28 to TRBJ2-4; TRBD2, the table's D call, was not compared with the DNA. The CDR3 adds up to 10 amino acids, both ends counted. Germline lookup yields CDR1 MDHEN and CDR2 SYDVKM. CDR3 amino acids: CATRRQRESV.

In this sample, this clonotype turned up a few times. The chain has TRBV29-1 and TRBJ2-7; 8 positions match TRBD1. Germline V gene data show CDR1 as SQVTM and CDR2 as ANQGSEA. This CDR3 has 12 residues. Trimming took 5 bases from V and 3 from J; bases not matched to a gene: 3. The DNA of the CDR3 is TGCAGCGTTCATGGACAGGGCTACGAGCAGTACTTC. Protein sequence: CSVHGQGYEQYF.

This clonotype was observed at least ten times. The chain recombines TRBV20-1 with TRBJ1-1; 8 nucleotides match TRBD1. With 1 base clipped from V and 2 bases from J, the junction kept 6 bases outside the gene matches. CDR3 length: 15 residues. The V gene's germline CDR1 is DFQATT and CDR2 SNEGSKA (reference sequence). The CDR3: CSARAPGTGNTEAFF. The CDR3 DNA reads as TGCAGTGCTAGAGCACCCGGGACAGGTAACACTGAAGCTTTCTTT.

This clonotype has just a few counts. The genes are TRBV4-3 and TRBJ1-1; D may be TRBD1 (6 bases). The CDR3 spans 15 residues. Trimming shortened V by 4 bases and J by 4 bases, and 16 bases separated the two germline ends. Germline CDR1 and CDR2: LGHNA and YSLEER. The CDR3 DNA reads as TGCGCCAGCAGCCTAAGTACAGGGCCGGGCACTGAAGCTTTCTTT. Amino acid sequence: CASSLSTGPGTEAFF.

Comments on this clonotype: Possible read error: a much larger clone is one base away. The V call is TRBV19, the J call TRBJ1-5; no firm D call. Per germline, CDR1 LNHDA and CDR2 SQIVND (reference sequence). The V end was cut by 10 bases, the J end by 6 bases, with 19 bases between. The CDR3 is made up of 14 amino acids. CDR3 region: CATSSTCVGQPQHF. The CDR3 DNA reads TGTGCCACCTCCTCGACATGCGTGGGTCAGCCCCAGCATTTT.

In its sample, this clonotype was seen many times. The chain recombines TRBV14 with TRBJ2-1; 8 bases match TRBD1. In germline, CDR1 is SGHDN, CDR2 FVKESK. The length of the CDR3 is 13 residues. V lost 6 bases, J lost 9 bases, and 7 bases stayed unmatched. The CDR3 loop is CASRRTGSGEQFF. CDR3 nucleotides: TGTGCCAGCAGGCGGACAGGGTCAGGTGAGCAGTTCTTC.

This clonotype was seen at least ten times. V usage is TRBV20-1 and J usage is TRBJ1-4, with a weak D call TRBD1 (5 bases). V was cut by 6 bases and J by 8 bases, with 19 bases left in between. The CDR3 totals 14 residues. Germline V gene sequence: CDR1 DFQATT, CDR2 SNEGSKA (reference sequence). The CDR3 sequence: CSAPDTGTYEKLFF. The CDR3 bases are TGCAGTGCGCCCGATACCGGGACCTACGAAAAACTGTTTTTT.

This clonotype was counted a few times. The DNA of the CDR3 is TGTGCCAGCAGCCCCCGTGGGGGGTTTGTTGAGCAGTTCTTC. Protein product: CASSPRGGFVEQFF. The chain couples TRBV7-2 to TRBJ2-1; tentatively, D is TRBD2 (6 bases). This CDR3 spans 14 amino acids. Germline V gene sequence: CDR1 SGHTA, CDR2 FQGNSA. V dropped 5 bases and J dropped 9 bases, with 17 bases sitting between them.

V and J are TRBV6-2 or TRBV6-3 and TRBJ2-7, with D possibly being TRBD1 (6 bases). Germline assignment: CDR1 MNHEY and CDR2 SVGEGT. V was cut by 7 bases and J by 4 bases, with 11 bases left in between. This CDR3 comprises 12 residues. CDR3: CASNLQGYEQYF. CDR3 DNA sequence: TGTGCCAGCAACCTACAGGGATACGAGCAGTACTTC.

The rearrangement joins TRBV5-5 to TRBJ2-3; D is unclear. Trimming left V 4 bases short and J 1 base short, with 7 bases between. The CDR3 has 13 residues. The germline gives CDR1 SGHKS, CDR2 YYEKEE (reference sequence). This CDR3 reads CASSKGRTDTQYF. CDR3 DNA: TGTGCCAGCAGCAAAGGCCGCACAGATACGCAGTATTTT.